This entry lists 16 T cell receptor beta chains sequenced from one sample in a study of blood T cell repertoires in COVID-19. TCRdb keeps only in-frame clones here, not all; method: immunoSEQ multiplex PCR. The sample includes over 130,000 clones, just over 85% seen only once; the top ten take more than 3%. The sample comprised peripheral blood. These receptors were obtained from a man in his 70s with acute or convalescent COVID-19.

In nucleotides, the CDR3 is TGTGCCAGCAGTGAAGCGCCCCTAAACTATGGCTACACCTTC. Translation gives CASSEAPLNYGYTF. The J gene is TRBJ1-2, the V gene TRBV2; D is unresolved. V was clipped by 0 bases and J by 2 bases, with 7 bases between them. The CDR3 is made up of 14 amino acids. The germline gives CDR1 SNHLY, CDR2 FYNNEI. The entire variable domain, with the rest obtained from reference TRBV2 and TRBJ1-2, is as follows: EPEVTQTPSHQVTQMGQEVILRCVPISNHLYFYWYRQILGQKVEFLVSFYNNEISEKSEIFDDQFSVERPDGSNFTLKIRSTKLEDSAMYFCASSEAPLNYGYTFGSGTRLTVV.

The V call is TRBV28, the J call TRBJ1-2, with D possibly TRBD1 on 6 matching bases. The V gene lost 1 base and the J gene lost 6 bases, with 12 bases spanning the gap. CDR1 is MDHEN and CDR2 is SYDVKM in the germline V gene. The CDR3 has 14 amino acids. The CDR3, as DNA: TGTGCCAGCAGTTTATCCTACAGGGACCATGGCTACACCTTC. It codes for CASSLSYRDHGYTF.

The V gene is TRBV19, the J gene TRBJ2-5, with 12 positions matching TRBD1. J gave up 5 bases and V 3 bases, and 4 bases lay outside the gene matches. Germline assignment: CDR1 LNHDA and CDR2 SQIVND (reference sequence). This CDR3 comprises 15 residues. This CDR3 is CASSMGQGAGETQYF. The CDR3 nucleotides read TGTGCCAGTAGTATGGGACAGGGGGCTGGGGAGACCCAGTACTTC.

V is TRBV20-1 and J is TRBJ2-7, with TRBD2 matching 10 bases. Germline CDR1 and CDR2: DFQATT and SNEGSKA (reference sequence). Trimming took 3 bases from V and 0 from J; bases not matched to a gene: 5. CDR3 size: 15 residues. The CDR3 region is CSASRRLAGSYEQYF. For the CDR3, the DNA is TGCAGTGCTAGTCGGAGACTAGCGGGCTCCTACGAGCAGTACTTC.

This clone was observed once. J is TRBJ1-1 and V is TRBV19; maybe TRBD1 (5 bases). In germline, CDR1 is LNHDA, CDR2 SQIVND (reference sequence). V shed 8 bases and J shed 0 bases, with 19 bases lying between them. The CDR3 sequence is 16 residues long. CDR3 residues: CASQNKATGVNTEAFF. The CDR3 nucleotides are TGTGCCAGTCAGAATAAGGCTACGGGGGTGAACACTGAAGCTTTCTTT.

As regards this clone: Within the sample, other DNA sequences also encode this same CDR3. The chain links TRBV5-1 to TRBJ2-5, with D perhaps TRBD2 (6 bases). Germline V gene sequence: CDR1 SGHRS, CDR2 YFSETQ. V gave up 4 bases and J gave up 1 base, with 11 bases separating them. The CDR3 contains 14 residues. CDR3 DNA: TGCGCCAGCAGCCTCTTGGGGGGCCAAGAGACCCAGTACTTC. It encodes CASSLLGGQETQYF.

The gene calls are TRBV11-2 and TRBJ2-1; D call uncertain. With 0 bases removed from V and 6 bases from J, the gap between germline ends came to 9 bases. Germline assignment: CDR1 SGHAT and CDR2 FQNNGV. This CDR3 spans 14 amino acids. The CDR3 sequence is CASSLDGVSNEQFF. The CDR3 DNA follows: TGTGCCAGCAGCTTAGATGGAGTCTCCAATGAGCAGTTCTTC. The full variable domain, completed using reference TRBV11-2 and TRBJ2-1, is EAGVAQSPRYKIIEKRQSVAFWCNPISGHATLYWYQQILGQGPKLLIQFQNNGVVDDSQLPKDRFSAERLKGVDSTLKIQPAKLEDSAVYLCASSLDGVSNEQFFGPGTRLTVL.

This chain links TRBV3-1 (or the pseudogene TRBV3-2) with TRBJ2-7; tentatively, D is TRBD1 (7 bases). V lost 3 bases to trimming and J lost 0 bases, with 12 bases between them. There are 15 residues in the CDR3. CDR1 is LGHDT, CDR2 YNNKEL, per germline (reference sequence). The chain's CDR3 is CASSQTGRLSYEQYF. The DNA of the CDR3 is TGTGCCAGCAGCCAGACAGGGAGGCTCTCCTACGAGCAGTACTTC.

In the case of this clone: One junction end disagrees with the germline gene, perhaps due to a read error. The chain combines TRBV5-1 with TRBJ2-1, with TRBD1 as a possible D gene (5 bases). CDR3 size: 13 residues. Germline V gene lookup returns CDR1 SGHRS and CDR2 YFSETQ. The CDR3 spells CASSFDSDNEQFF. CDR3 DNA: TGCGCCAGCAGCTTTGACTCGGACAACGAGCAGTTCTTC. The variable domain in full, with the rest retrieved from reference TRBV5-1 and TRBJ2-1, is KAGVTQTPRYLIKTRGQQVTLSCSPISGHRSVSWYQQTPGQGLQFLFEYFSETQRNKGNFPGRFSGRQFSNSRSEMNVSTLELGDSALYLCASSFDSDNEQFFGPGTRLTVL.

The chain uses TRBV29-1 and TRBJ2-3, with TRBD1 as a possible D gene (5 bases). This CDR3 spans 13 amino acids. The germline V and J ends were trimmed by 3 bases and 5 bases, with 12 bases remaining between them. The germline V gene encodes CDR1 SQVTM and CDR2 ANQGSEA. The CDR3 coding sequence is TGCAGCGTTGATGGGGCCAAGATAGATACGCAGTATTTT. Protein sequence: CSVDGAKIDTQYF.

This clone was found a few times. The rearrangement links TRBV4-3 to TRBJ1-6; D ambiguous. Germline CDR1 reads LGHNA; CDR2 reads YSLEER. Trimming shortened V by 1 base and J by 10 bases, and 8 bases separated the two germline ends. The CDR3 totals 13 residues. The CDR3 coding sequence is TGCGCCAGCAGCCAAGGAGGGCTGTCACCCCTCCACTTT. This codes for CASSQGGLSPLHF.

The chain employs TRBV30 and TRBJ2-3; no definite D call. This CDR3 comprises 13 residues. V was trimmed by 2 bases and J by 2 bases, leaving 8 bases between them. Germline V gene data show CDR1 as GTSNPN and CDR2 as SVGIG (reference sequence). The CDR3 DNA sequence: TGTGCCTGGAGTCTGACTTACACAGATACGCAGTATTTT. Residues: CAWSLTYTDTQYF.

The genes are TRBV28 and TRBJ1-1, with 10 bases aligning to TRBD1. The CDR3 has 14 amino acids. The germline V gene has CDR1 MDHEN and CDR2 SYDVKM. The J segment lost 4 bases and the V segment lost 7 bases, leaving 6 bases of the junction unmatched. The DNA of the CDR3 is TGTGCCAGCAACAGACAGGGGGCAAGCACTGAAGCTTTCTTT. Its translation: CASNRQGASTEAFF.

This clone was counted a single time. The chain employs TRBV12-3 or TRBV12-4 and TRBJ2-5, with D perhaps TRBD1 (5 bases). The CDR3 totals 13 residues. The germline V and J ends were trimmed by 2 bases and 4 bases, with 8 bases remaining between them. The CDR3 protein is CASSLNRLETQYF. In DNA, the CDR3 is TGTGCCAGCAGTTTAAACAGGTTAGAGACCCAGTACTTC.

The J gene is TRBJ1-5, the V gene TRBV7-9; D perhaps matches TRBD1 (5 bases). With 5 bases removed from V and 4 bases from J, the gap between germline ends came to 15 bases. The CDR3 has 15 amino acids. CDR1 and CDR2 from the germline V gene are SEHNR and FQNEAQ (reference sequence). CDR3 region: CASSPGHLPNQPQHF. The CDR3 DNA is TGTGCCAGCAGCCCCGGACACCTACCTAATCAGCCCCAGCATTTT. Together with reference TRBV7-9 and TRBJ1-5, the CDR3 gives the full variable domain: DTGVSQNPRHKITKRGQNVTFRCDPISEHNRLYWYRQTLGQGPEFLTYFQNEAQLEKSRLLSDRFSAERPKGSFSTLEIQRTEQGDSAMYLCASSPGHLPNQPQHFGDGTRLSIL.

This chain joins TRBV7-2 and TRBJ2-1; 9 nucleotides align to TRBD2. This CDR3 is 15 amino acids long. Per germline, CDR1 SGHTA and CDR2 FQGNSA. The V gene end was trimmed by 1 base and the J gene end by 7 bases; junction bases not matched to a gene: 5. CDR3 protein: CASSLVSGSGNEQFF. CDR3 coding DNA: TGTGCCAGCAGCTTAGTTAGCGGGAGCGGGAATGAGCAGTTCTTC.